The entry below describes one TCR beta chain. No antigen is known for it. Nothing much larger sits one base from this clone, and base qualities are not available. These data are taken from a study of T cell repertoires in cytomegalovirus infection (dated by TCRdb to 2018 to 2020). For the study in its entirety: The peptide stimulations were aimed at well-studied HLA-B-restricted epitopes as well as recently identified HLA-C-restricted CMV epitopes, whose presentation resists viral immunomodulation. Donor HLA type was relevant to the analysis, as public TCR beta signatures indicated carriage of CMV infection together with the matching HLA type.

Results the study describes overall, beyond this receptor: Cumulative frequency of public TCR beta family members discriminated carriers of CMV infection plus the relevant HLA type in this cohort and an independent approximately 350-donor cohort. In the ex vivo response, HLA-C-restricted CMV-specific TCR beta clonotypes were dominant, and in two of eight donors the single most frequent clonotype came from this HLA-C-restricted group.

What this sample's treatment or condition label stands for: in vitro stimulation with specific CMV peptide epitopes to enrich CMV-specific T cells. TCRdb lists the instrument as Illumina HiSeq 1500. Starting from the raw public reads, TCRdb applied fastp trimming at Q25, assembled clones with MiXCR and retained in-frame beta chains. Identical CDR3 proteins give one entry, which carries the most common genes and DNA. For this sample there are 70,000 to 85,000 distinct CDR3 sequences; approximately 39% appear just once. The ten largest make up roughly 93% of the sample. The clonotype originates from a human donor in good health (CMV status not recorded). Some clones in this sample may be carry-over from other donors' samples. The material was CD8+ T cells from cultured PBMCs, obtained from culture after CMV antigen stimulation.

The CDR3 protein: CASSLGRAGANVLTF. The base sequence is TGTGCCAGCAGCTTAGGCCGGGCTGGGGCCAACGTCCTGACTTTC. The rearranged segments are TRBV13 and TRBJ2-6, with the D gene too uncertain to name. V sheds 0 bases and J sheds 2 bases, leaving 5 bases between their ends. CDR1 and CDR2 are drawn from the germline V gene (reference sequence): PRHDT, FYEKMQ. The CDR3 holds 15 amino acids from the cysteine to the phenylalanine. Only CDR3 DNA is held: 45 bases, read in frame from base 1.